Sequencing of this T cell receptor beta chain was carried out in a study of cytomegalovirus exposure and HLA in healthy donors. This clone was seen just once. Its antigen is as yet unknown. CDR3 length: 15 residues. V lost 3 bases, J lost 3 bases, and 4 bases stayed unmatched. The germline V gene encodes CDR1 LNHDA and CDR2 SQIVND (reference sequence). The PCR contained 60 Vbeta and 13 Jbeta primers. TCRdb's copy holds only in-frame clones and misses some; the assay was immunoSEQ multiplex PCR. The sample has about 190,000 clones, 78% seen once. General observations from the study: Analyzed later, most CMV-associated TCR beta chains appeared HLA-restricted. CMV serostatus was the only immune exposure information that was available.

The sequenced sample was PBMCs. J is TRBJ2-3 and V is TRBV19, with TRBD2 identical over 9 bases. The receptor was derived from a woman aged 25 to 45 in good health and CMV-seropositive. DNA for the CDR3: TGTGCCAGTAGTATTAGGGGACTAGCAACAGATACGCAGTATTTT. Protein sequence: CASSIRGLATDTQYF.